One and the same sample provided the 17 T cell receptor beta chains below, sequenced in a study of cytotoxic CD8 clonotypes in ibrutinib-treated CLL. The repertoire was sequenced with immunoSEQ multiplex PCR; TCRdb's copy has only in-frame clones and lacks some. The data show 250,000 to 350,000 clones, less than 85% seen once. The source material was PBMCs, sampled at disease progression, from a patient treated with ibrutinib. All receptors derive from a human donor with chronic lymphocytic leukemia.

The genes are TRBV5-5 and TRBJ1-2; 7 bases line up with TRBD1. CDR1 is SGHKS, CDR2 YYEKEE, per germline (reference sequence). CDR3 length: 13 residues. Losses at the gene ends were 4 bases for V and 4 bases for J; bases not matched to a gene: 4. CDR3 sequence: CASSDRAGYGYTF. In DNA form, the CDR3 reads TGTGCCAGCAGCGACAGGGCGGGCTATGGCTACACCTTC.

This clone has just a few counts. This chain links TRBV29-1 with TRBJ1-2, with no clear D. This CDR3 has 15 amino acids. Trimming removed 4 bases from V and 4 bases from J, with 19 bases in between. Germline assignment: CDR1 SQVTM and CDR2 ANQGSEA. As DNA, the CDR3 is TGCAGCGTTGTCGGTGGGCTAGGGAAATTCTATGGCTACACCTTC. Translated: CSVVGGLGKFYGYTF.

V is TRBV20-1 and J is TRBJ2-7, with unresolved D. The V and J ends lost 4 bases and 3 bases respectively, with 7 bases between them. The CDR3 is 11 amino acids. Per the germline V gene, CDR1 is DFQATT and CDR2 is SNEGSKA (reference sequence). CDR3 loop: CSAKHNYEQYF. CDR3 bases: TGCAGTGCTAAACACAACTACGAGCAGTACTTC.

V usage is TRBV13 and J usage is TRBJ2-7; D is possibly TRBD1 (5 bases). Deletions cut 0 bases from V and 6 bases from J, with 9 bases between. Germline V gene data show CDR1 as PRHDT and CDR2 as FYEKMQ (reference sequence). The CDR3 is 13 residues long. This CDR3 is CASSLGTRVEQYF. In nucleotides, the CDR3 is TGTGCCAGCAGCTTAGGGACCAGGGTCGAGCAGTACTTC.

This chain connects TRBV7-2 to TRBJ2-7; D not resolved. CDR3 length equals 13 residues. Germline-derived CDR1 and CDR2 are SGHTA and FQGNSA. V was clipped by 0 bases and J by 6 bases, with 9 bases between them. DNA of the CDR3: TGTGCCAGCAGCTTAGCGGCCGCTCCCGAGCAGTACTTC. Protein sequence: CASSLAAAPEQYF.

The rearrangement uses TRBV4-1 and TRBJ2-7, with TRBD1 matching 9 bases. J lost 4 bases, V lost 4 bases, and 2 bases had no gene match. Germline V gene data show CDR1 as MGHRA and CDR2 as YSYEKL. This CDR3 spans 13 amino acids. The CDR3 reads CASSRQGEYEQYF. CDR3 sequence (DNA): TGCGCCAGCAGCCGACAGGGGGAGTACGAGCAGTACTTC.

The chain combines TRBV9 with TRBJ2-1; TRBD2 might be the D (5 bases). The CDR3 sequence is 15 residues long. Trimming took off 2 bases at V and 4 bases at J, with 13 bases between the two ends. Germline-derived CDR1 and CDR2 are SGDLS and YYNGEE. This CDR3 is CASSVTYGKYNEQFF. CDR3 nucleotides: TGTGCCAGCAGCGTTACTTACGGGAAGTACAATGAGCAGTTCTTC.

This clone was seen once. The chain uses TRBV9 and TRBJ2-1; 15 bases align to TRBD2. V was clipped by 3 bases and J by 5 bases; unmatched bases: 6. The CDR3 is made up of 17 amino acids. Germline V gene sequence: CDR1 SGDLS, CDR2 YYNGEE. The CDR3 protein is CASSGTSGRASHNEQFF. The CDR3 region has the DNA TGTGCCAGCAGCGGGACTAGCGGGAGGGCCAGCCACAATGAGCAGTTCTTC.

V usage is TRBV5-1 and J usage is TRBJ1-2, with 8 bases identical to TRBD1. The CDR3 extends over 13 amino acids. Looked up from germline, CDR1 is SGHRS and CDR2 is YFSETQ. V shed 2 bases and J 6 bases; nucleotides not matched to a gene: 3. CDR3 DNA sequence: TGCGCCAGCAGCTTAAGACAGGGGCATGGCTACACCTTC. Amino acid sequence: CASSLRQGHGYTF.

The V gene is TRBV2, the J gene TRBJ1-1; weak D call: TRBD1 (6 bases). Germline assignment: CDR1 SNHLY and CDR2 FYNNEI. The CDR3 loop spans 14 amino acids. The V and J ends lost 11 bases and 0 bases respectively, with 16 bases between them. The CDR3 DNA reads TGTGCCCAAAAGGGGGTTTTGGTGAACACTGAAGCTTTCTTT. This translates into CAQKGVLVNTEAFF.

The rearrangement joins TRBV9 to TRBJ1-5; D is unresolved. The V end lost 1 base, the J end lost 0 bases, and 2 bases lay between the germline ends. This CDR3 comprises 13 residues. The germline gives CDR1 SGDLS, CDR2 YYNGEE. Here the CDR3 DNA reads TGTGCCAGCAGCGTAAGTAGCAATCAGCCCCAGCATTTT. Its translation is CASSVSSNQPQHF.

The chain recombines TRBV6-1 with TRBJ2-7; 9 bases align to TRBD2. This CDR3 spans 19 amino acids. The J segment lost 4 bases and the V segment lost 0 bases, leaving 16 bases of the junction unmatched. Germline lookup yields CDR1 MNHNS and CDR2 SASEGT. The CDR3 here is CASSEAPIYSGSFNYEQYF. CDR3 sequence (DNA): TGTGCCAGCAGTGAAGCCCCAATCTATAGCGGGAGTTTCAATTACGAGCAGTACTTC.

The CDR3 sequence: CASSDQGRGKLFF. The CDR3 DNA reads as TGCGCCAGCAGTGACCAGGGGAGAGGTAAACTGTTTTTT. J is TRBJ1-4 and V is TRBV10-2, with a tentative D call TRBD1 (6 bases). V was pared by 3 bases and J by 11 bases, with 13 bases between. Germline lookup yields CDR1 WSHSY and CDR2 SAAADI. The CDR3 runs 13 residues.

The CDR3 loop is CASGRGGRDGYTF. The CDR3 DNA sequence: TGTGCCAGCGGCCGTGGGGGGCGCGATGGCTACACCTTC. The J gene is TRBJ1-2, the V gene TRBV19; TRBD1 might be the D (6 bases). The CDR3 runs to 13 residues. Germline loops: CDR1 LNHDA, CDR2 SQIVND (reference sequence). V was pared by 9 bases and J by 6 bases, with 17 bases between.

CDR3 sequence reads: CASRFRVGAHEQYF. The CDR3 bases are TGTGCCAGCAGATTCCGTGTAGGGGCCCACGAGCAGTACTTC. The chain joins TRBV21-1 to TRBJ2-7; the D call in the table, TRBD1, was not verified against the DNA. TRBV21-1 is deemed a pseudogene. The CDR3 sequence is 14 residues long.

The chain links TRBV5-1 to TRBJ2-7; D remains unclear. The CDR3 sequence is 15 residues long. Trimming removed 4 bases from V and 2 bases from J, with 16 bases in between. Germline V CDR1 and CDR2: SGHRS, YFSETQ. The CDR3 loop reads CASSRYGGDTYEQYF. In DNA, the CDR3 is TGCGCCAGCAGCCGATACGGCGGAGACACCTACGAGCAGTACTTC.

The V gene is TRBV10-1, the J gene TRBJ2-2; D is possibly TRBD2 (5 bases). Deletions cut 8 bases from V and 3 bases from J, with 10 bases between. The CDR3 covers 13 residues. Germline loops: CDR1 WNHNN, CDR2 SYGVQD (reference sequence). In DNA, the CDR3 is TGCGCCAGCGGGGAGAGGTACACCGGGGAGCTGTTTTTT. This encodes CASGERYTGELFF.